Presented here are 12 T cell receptor beta chains from one specimen sequenced in a study of Ad26.COV2.S vaccination and SARS-CoV-2 variants. Repertoires were generated with immunoSEQ multiplex PCR, while TCRdb's copy carries only in-frame clones and drops some. Among 200,000 to 250,000 clones listed, around 89% were seen once. This sample's treatment: about 20 received Ad26.COV2.S at low or high dose, single or two shots; 5 received placebo; per-sample allocation not given. On day 63 after the first injection, vaccine and placebo recipients gave samples. Sequenced material: peripheral blood, taken in a trial of Ad26.COV2.S vaccine versus placebo. The receptor source for this set is a person between 18 and 65 years old who received the Ad26.COV2.S COVID-19 vaccine or a placebo.

The V call is TRBV10-3, the J call TRBJ1-4; TRBD1 is a possible D gene (5 bases). CDR3 length: 12 amino acids. The V end was cut by 3 bases, the J end by 12 bases, with 11 bases between. The germline V gene has CDR1 ENHRY and CDR2 SYGVKD. CDR3 in amino acids: CAISDRWGQLFF. CDR3 coding DNA: TGTGCCATCAGTGATAGGTGGGGACAACTGTTTTTT.

The rearrangement joins TRBV4-2 to TRBJ2-1; TRBD2 agrees at 14 bases. V lost 3 bases and J lost 1; bases outside the gene matches: 11. The CDR3 sequence is 20 residues long. Per the germline V gene, CDR1 is LGHNA and CDR2 is YNFKEQ. The CDR3 coding sequence is TGTGCCAGCAGCCAGGAATCCGGGACTAGCGGGAGCGGGTCCTACAATGAGCAGTTCTTC. It yields the protein CASSQESGTSGSGSYNEQFF.

This chain joins TRBV4-1 and TRBJ2-5, with D possibly TRBD2 on 5 matching bases. The CDR3 is 18 residues long. Trimming removed 0 bases from V and 4 bases from J, with 21 bases in between. The germline V gene encodes CDR1 MGHRA and CDR2 YSYEKL. The CDR3 nucleotides are TGCGCCAGCAGCCAAGATCCGTTCGGACTGACGTATGGAGAGACCCAGTACTTC. Translated: CASSQDPFGLTYGETQYF.

The J gene is TRBJ2-5, the V gene TRBV11-2; D not resolved. The V end lost 1 base, the J end lost 5 bases, and 8 bases lay between the germline ends. The germline V gene has CDR1 SGHAT and CDR2 FQNNGV. The CDR3 length is 13 residues. The CDR3 spells CASSLVGLETQYF. The CDR3 nucleotides are TGTGCCAGCAGCTTAGTGGGGTTGGAGACCCAGTACTTC.

The V call is TRBV24-1, the J call TRBJ1-2; TRBD1 matches 7 bases. CDR1 is KGHDR, CDR2 SFDVKD, per germline. The CDR3 has 14 amino acids. Trimming at V came to 4 bases and at J to 3 bases, leaving 4 bases not matched to a gene. CDR3 sequence reads: CATSDRDRDYGYTF. In DNA form, the CDR3 reads TGTGCCACCAGTGACCGGGACAGAGACTATGGCTACACCTTC.

This clone was observed once. The genes are TRBV5-6 and TRBJ1-2; D not certain. The CDR3 is 13 amino acids. CDR1 is SGHDT and CDR2 is YYEEEE in the germline V gene. Between the trimmed V and J ends, which lost 0 bases and 4 bases, there was a span of 7 bases. CDR3 loop: CASSLDGSYGYTF. The CDR3 DNA follows: TGTGCCAGCAGCTTGGATGGCAGCTATGGCTACACCTTC.

The chain recombines TRBV10-3 with TRBJ2-7, with TRBD1 identical over 10 bases. The CDR3 consists of 13 residues. With V trimmed by 6 bases and J by 5 bases, 4 bases remained unmatched. The germline gives CDR1 ENHRY, CDR2 SYGVKD. CDR3 loop: CAIRGGQGNEQYF. The DNA for the CDR3 is TGTGCCATCAGGGGGGGACAGGGGAACGAGCAGTACTTC.

This clone was seen just once. This sequence joins TRBV27 and TRBJ2-2; D ambiguous. Germline CDR1 and CDR2: MNHEY and SMNVEV (reference sequence). The CDR3 runs to 12 residues. Trimming cost V 3 bases and J 5 bases, with 4 bases left between them. DNA of the CDR3: TGTGCCAGCAGTTTTAGGACCGGGGAGCTGTTTTTT. Translated: CASSFRTGELFF.

The rearrangement uses TRBV6-2 or TRBV6-3 and TRBJ1-1; D gene ambiguous. The CDR3 length is 13 residues. Between the trimmed V and J ends, which lost 0 bases and 8 bases, there was a span of 10 bases. CDR1 and CDR2 from the germline V gene are MNHEY and SVGEGT. The CDR3 reads CASSYSVTIEAFF. In DNA form, the CDR3 reads TGTGCCAGCAGTTACTCGGTTACTATCGAAGCTTTCTTT.

This chain links TRBV10-3 with TRBJ1-3; possibly TRBD1 for D (5 bases). CDR1 and CDR2 from the germline V gene are ENHRY and SYGVKD. There are 13 residues in the CDR3. V was clipped by 7 bases and J by 4 bases, with 11 bases between them. CDR3 in DNA: TGTGCCATCACGGGGGAGGGAGGAAACACCATATATTTT. This encodes CAITGEGGNTIYF.

The V gene is TRBV19, the J gene TRBJ1-1; TRBD1 agrees at 8 bases. J lost 1 base, V lost 3 bases, and 7 bases had no gene match. Per the germline V gene, CDR1 is LNHDA and CDR2 is SQIVND (reference sequence). The CDR3 runs 16 residues. The CDR3 DNA follows: TGTGCCAGTAGTATCTATCCCGGGACAGGGAACACTGAAGCTTTCTTT. The encoded protein is CASSIYPGTGNTEAFF.

This clone appeared once. V gene TRBV7-9 combines with J gene TRBJ2-7, with D possibly TRBD1 on 6 matching bases. Trimming removed 2 bases at V and 1 base at J, with 9 bases between. The V gene's germline CDR1 is SEHNR and CDR2 FQNEAQ (reference sequence). CDR3 length: 14 residues. DNA of the CDR3: TGTGCCAGCAGCTTAACAGGGTGGTCCTACGAGCAGTACTTC. It yields the protein CASSLTGWSYEQYF. The whole variable domain, remainder taken from reference TRBV7-9 and TRBJ2-7, is DTGVSQNPRHKITKRGQNVTFRCDPISEHNRLYWYRQTLGQGPEFLTYFQNEAQLEKSRLLSDRFSAERPKGSFSTLEIQRTEQGDSAMYLCASSLTGWSYEQYFGPGTRLTVT.